This T cell receptor (beta chain) comes out of a study of T cells in Graves' hyperthyroidism and ophthalmopathy. Study overall: Peripheral blood was drawn at first diagnosis, prior to all treatment.

TCR beta CDR3 sequences were amplified from RNA transcripts. RT-PCR in the first round (using the HTBI primer set) targeted the TCR CDR3. Each CDR3 protein is one row after TCRdb ran MiXCR on the multiplex PCR reads. The sample has around 540,000 distinct CDR3 sequences, more than 15% seen once. Out of 10 ml of fresh peripheral blood came the PBMCs. CDR3 length: 10 residues. V was shortened by 7 bases and J by 5 bases, with 3 bases between the two germline ends. Germline V gives CDR1 MDHEN, CDR2 SYDVKM. This rearrangement joins TRBV28 to TRBJ2-1; the D is unclear. The sequenced sample was blood. This clonotype was obtained from a woman in her twenties or thirties with Graves' ophthalmopathy. DNA of the CDR3: TGTGCCAGCACGCACAATGAGCAGTTCTTC. This translates into CASTHNEQFF. Combining the CDR3 with reference TRBV28 and TRBJ2-1 gives the whole variable domain DVKVTQSSRYLVKRTGEKVFLECVQDMDHENMFWYRQDPGLGLRLIYFSYDVKMKEKGDIPEGYSVSREKKERFSLILESASTNQTSMYLCASTHNEQFFGPGTRLTVL.